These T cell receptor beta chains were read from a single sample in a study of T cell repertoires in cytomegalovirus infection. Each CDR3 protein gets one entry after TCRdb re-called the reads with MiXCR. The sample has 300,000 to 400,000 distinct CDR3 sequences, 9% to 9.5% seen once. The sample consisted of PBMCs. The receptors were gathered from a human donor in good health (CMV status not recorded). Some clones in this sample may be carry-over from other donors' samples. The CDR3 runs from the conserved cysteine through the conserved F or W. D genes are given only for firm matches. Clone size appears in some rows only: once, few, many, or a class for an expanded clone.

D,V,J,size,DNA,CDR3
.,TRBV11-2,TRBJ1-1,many,TGTGCCAGCAGCTTAGCGACAGATACTGAAGCTTTCTTT,CASSLATDTEAFF
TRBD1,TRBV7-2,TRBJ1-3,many,TGTGCCAGCAGCCGACTACAGGGGGAATTAGGAAACACCATATATTTT,CASSRLQGELGNTIYF
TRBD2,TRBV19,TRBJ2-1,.,TGTGCCAGTAGGGGCAGGAGGGGACTAGTGTCCTACAATGAGCAGTTCTTC,CASRGRRGLVSYNEQFF
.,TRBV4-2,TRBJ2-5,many,TGTGCCAGCAGCCAAGACCCAGCGAGGAGAGAGACCCAGTACTTC,CASSQDPARRETQYF
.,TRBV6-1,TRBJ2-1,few,TGTGCCAGCAGCCTGACTACCCCTACCCCCCGTTACAATGAGCAGTTCTTC,CASSLTTPTPRYNEQFF
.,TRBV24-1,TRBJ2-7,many,TGTGCCACCAGTGATCCCACAGGCGAGCAGTACTTC,CATSDPTGEQYF
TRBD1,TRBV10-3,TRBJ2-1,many,TGTGCCATCAGTGACTTTATCCGGGACAGGGCGAATGAGCAGTTCTTC,CAISDFIRDRANEQFF
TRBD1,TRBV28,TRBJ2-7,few,TGTGCCAGCAGTTTAACGACAGGGGGCTACGAGCAGTACTTC,CASSLTTGGYEQYF
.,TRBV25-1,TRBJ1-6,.,TGTGCCAGCAGTGAAAGACTGATTAATTCACCCCTCCACTTT,CASSERLINSPLHF
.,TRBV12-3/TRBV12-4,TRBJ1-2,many,TGTGCCAGCAGTATGTCGCGCAGGGAACTCTATGGCTACACCTTC,CASSMSRRELYGYTF
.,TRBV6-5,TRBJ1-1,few,TGTGCCAGCAGGAACACTGAAGCTTTCTTT,CASRNTEAFF
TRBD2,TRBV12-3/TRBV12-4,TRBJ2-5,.,TGTGCCAGCAGTTCGGGACTAGCGGGGGGCAAGCGGGAGGAGACCCAGTACTTC,CASSSGLAGGKREETQYF
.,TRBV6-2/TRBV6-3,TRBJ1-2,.,TGTGCCAGCAGTTACGGAGGATATGGCTACACCTTC,CASSYGGYGYTF
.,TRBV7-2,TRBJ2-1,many,TGTGCCAGCAGCACTATTAGTGAGCAGTTCTTC,CASSTISEQFF
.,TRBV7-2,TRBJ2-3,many,TGTGCCAGCAGCTTAGAGTACCTGAACACAGATACGCAGTATTTT,CASSLEYLNTDTQYF
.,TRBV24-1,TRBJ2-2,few,TGTGCCACCCGGGATGCGACGAACACCGGGGAGCTGTTTTTT,CATRDATNTGELFF
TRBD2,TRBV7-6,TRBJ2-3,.,TGTGCCAGCAGCGCCCCGGGACTAGATCCAGATACGCAGTATTTT,CASSAPGLDPDTQYF
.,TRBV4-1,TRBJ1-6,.,TGTGCCAGCAGCCAAGATCAAGGACTGGGGTCACCCCTCCACTTT,CASSQDQGLGSPLHF
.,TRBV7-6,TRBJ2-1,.,TGTGCCAGCAGCCCTCTTACAGGACATAGCTCCTACAATGAGCAGTTCTTC,CASSPLTGHSSYNEQFF
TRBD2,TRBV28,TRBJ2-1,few,TGTGCCAGCGATCCCCTAGCGGGAGCCGTGTACAATGAGCAGTTCTTC,CASDPLAGAVYNEQFF
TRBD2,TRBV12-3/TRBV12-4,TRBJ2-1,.,TGTGCCAGCGCCGTCTTTAGCGGGAGTGGTGAGCAGTTCTTC,CASAVFSGSGEQFF
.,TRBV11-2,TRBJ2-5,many,TGTGCCAGCAGCCCTACCCGACAGAGCACGGGGGCCCAGTACTTC,CASSPTRQSTGAQYF
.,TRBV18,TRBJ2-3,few,TGTGCCAGCTCATTCACAGACACAGATACGCAGTATTTT,CASSFTDTDTQYF
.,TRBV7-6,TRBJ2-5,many,TGTGCCAGCAGCTTAGCTGTCGTAGAGACCCAGTACTTC,CASSLAVVETQYF
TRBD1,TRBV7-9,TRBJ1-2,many,TGTGCCAGCAGCTTATCCTCGGGACAGGGACGCTATGGCTACACCTTC,CASSLSSGQGRYGYTF
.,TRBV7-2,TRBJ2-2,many,TGTGCCAGCAGCTTGACGGGCCCCGACACCGGGGAGCTGTTTTTT,CASSLTGPDTGELFF
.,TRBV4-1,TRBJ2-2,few,TGTGCCAGCAGCCAAGATAGCCAGAGAGCCGGTACTAGCAAGACCGGGGAGCTGTTTTTT,CASSQDSQRAGTSKTGELFF
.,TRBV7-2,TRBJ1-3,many,TGTGCCAGCAGCGTGATAGATCTAAGCTCTGGAAACACCATATATTTT,CASSVIDLSSGNTIYF
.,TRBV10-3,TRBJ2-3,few,TGTGCCATCAGTGAGTCTTGGGATACGCAGTATTTT,CAISESWDTQYF
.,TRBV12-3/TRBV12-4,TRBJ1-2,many,TGTGCCAGCAGTTTATTGGGGGCGCAGGACTATGGCTACACCTTC,CASSLLGAQDYGYTF
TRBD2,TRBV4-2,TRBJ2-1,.,TGTGCCAGCAGCCAAGGAGCGGGACTAGCGCTCAATGAGCAGTTCTTC,CASSQGAGLALNEQFF
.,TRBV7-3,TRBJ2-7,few,TGTGCCAGCAGATGGGAAGACTACTCCTACGAGCAGTACTTC,CASRWEDYSYEQYF
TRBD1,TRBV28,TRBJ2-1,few,TGTGCCAGCAGTTCCCCCGGGACAGGGGCGTTGAGGGAGCAGTTCTTC,CASSSPGTGALREQFF
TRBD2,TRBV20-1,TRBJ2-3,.,TGCAGTGCTAGAGATGAGGCTAGCGGGGGTCTGGGGGATACGCAGTATTTT,CSARDEASGGLGDTQYF